This entry describes one T cell receptor beta chain. The sample belongs to a study of blood T cell repertoires in COVID-19. Across the whole study: Samples of COVID-19 (acute and convalescent) were obtained from the United States, Italy and Spain. In each case, the material was cDNA or gDNA derived from T cells, B-cell-depleted T cells, or PBMCs.

The CDR3 has 14 residues. Trimming removed 2 bases at V and 0 bases at J, with 5 bases between. Germline V CDR1 and CDR2: MDHEN, SYDVKM. Original processing methods: For nucleated cells, counts were estimated from reference gene primer amplification. TCRdb's table, derived via immunoSEQ multiplex PCR, lists solely in-frame clones and lacks some. From that table come the V and J calls and clone size; the DNA was used to work out D and trimming. Seen here are a few hundred thousand clones, approximately 80% observed once, and the top ten hold over 7.5%. This chain uses TRBV28 with TRBJ2-4; D uncertain. The sequencing input was peripheral blood. The clonotype was recovered from a man older than 75 with acute or convalescent COVID-19. The CDR3 here is CASSLKLAKNIQYF. The DNA for the CDR3 is TGTGCCAGCAGTTTAAAACTAGCCAAAAACATTCAGTACTTC.